Here is one T cell receptor (beta chain) with its context. The antigen is unknown. Trimming shortened V by 1 base and J by 2 bases, and 8 bases separated the two germline ends. The germline V gene has CDR1 GTSNPN and CDR2 SVGIG (reference sequence). The CDR3 extends over 13 amino acids. This record comes from a study of beta chain features in type 1 diabetes. Study-level points and caveats: The naive, central memory and Treg TCRB repertoires of patients appeared to be more similar to one another than those of healthy donors.

The authors reverse transcribed all of the isolated RNA, so sequencing captured expressed TCRB transcripts. Average reads for naive, central memory and regulatory T cell samples were several million. TCRdb's table, derived via immunoSEQ multiplex PCR, lists solely in-frame clones and lacks some. This sample yields about half a million clones, of which approximately 30% are seen a single time; around 0.065% belongs to the top ten. The chain recombines TRBV30 with TRBJ1-1; D unclear. The sequence derives from a man between 18 and 29 years old in good health. The sequencing input was naive CD4+ T cells from blood. The CDR3 sequence: CAWSDSFNTEAFF. As DNA, the CDR3 is TGTGCCTGGAGTGACAGCTTTAACACTGAAGCTTTCTTT.